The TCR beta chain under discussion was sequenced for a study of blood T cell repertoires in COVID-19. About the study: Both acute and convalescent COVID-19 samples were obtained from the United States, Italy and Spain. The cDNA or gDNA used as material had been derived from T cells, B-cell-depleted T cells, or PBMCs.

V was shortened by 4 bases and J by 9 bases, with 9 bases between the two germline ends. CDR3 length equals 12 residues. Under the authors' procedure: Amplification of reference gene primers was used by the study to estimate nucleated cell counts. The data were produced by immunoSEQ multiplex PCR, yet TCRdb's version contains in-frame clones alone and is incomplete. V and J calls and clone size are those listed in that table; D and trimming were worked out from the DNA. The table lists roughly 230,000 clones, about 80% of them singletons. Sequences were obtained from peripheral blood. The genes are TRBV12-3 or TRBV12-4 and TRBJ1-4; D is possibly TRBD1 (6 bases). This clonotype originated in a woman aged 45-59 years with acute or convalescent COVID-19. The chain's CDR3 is CASSWDTKKLFF. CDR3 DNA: TGTGCCAGCAGTTGGGACACTAAAAAACTGTTTTTT.